A single sample gave rise to the 3 T cell receptor beta chains below, sequenced in a study of regulatory T cells in long-lasting Graves disease. Time point specified: newly diagnosed GD, antithyroid drugs for less than 3 months. Generation of the TCR library employed RNA extracted from PBMCs. Both iRepertoire HTBI primers and Arm-PCR of CDR3 regions were used to build the TCR beta libraries. Via MiXCR, TCRdb re-called the multiplex PCR reads, giving one row per CDR3 protein. Of 550,000 or so distinct CDR3 sequences in the sample, about 11% were seen once. The same sample was also studied in work on T cells in Graves' hyperthyroidism and ophthalmopathy.

The source material was peripheral blood mononuclear cells (PBMCs), sampled at new diagnosis, from a patient treated with antithyroid drugs. All receptors derive from a young woman with Graves disease.

The gene calls are TRBV3-1 and TRBJ2-7; TRBD2 aligns across 15 bases. Trimming at V came to 0 bases and at J to 1 base, leaving 4 bases not matched to a gene. Germline CDR1 reads LGHDT; CDR2 reads YNNKEL (reference sequence). This CDR3 is built from 18 residues. The CDR3 spells CASSQEGLAGGVSYEQYF. Here the CDR3 DNA reads TGTGCCAGCAGCCAAGAGGGACTAGCGGGAGGAGTATCCTACGAGCAGTACTTC.

This clonotype was counted a few times. The chain combines TRBV11-2 with TRBJ2-6; D uncertain. Germline assignment: CDR1 SGHAT and CDR2 FQNNGV. The CDR3 loop spans 13 amino acids. V was cut by 6 bases and J by 4 bases, with 7 bases left in between. CDR3 region: CASRATGANVLTF. CDR3 in DNA: TGTGCCAGCAGGGCGACGGGGGCCAACGTCCTGACTTTC.

With regard to this clonotype: A read error may explain this, as a much larger clone is one base away. V and J are TRBV12-3 or TRBV12-4 and TRBJ2-5; D is unclear. The CDR3 is 13 residues long. This chain's CDR3 is CASSFRRQETQHF. For the CDR3, the DNA is TGTGCCAGCAGTTTTCGCCGGCAAGAGACCCAGCACTTC.